Listed below are T cell receptor beta chains from one sample, sequenced in a study of blood T cell repertoires in COVID-19. Sequenced by immunoSEQ multiplex PCR; TCRdb stores in-frame clones only, minus some. The repertoire holds 50,000 to 70,000 clones, with around 84% as singletons. The sequenced material came from peripheral blood. All receptors derive from a man aged 50-60 years with active COVID-19. Each CDR3 is given with its conserved first and last residue. Each record gives: D gene, V gene, J gene, clone size, CDR3 protein, CDR3 DNA. A D gene is named only where the DNA matches it firmly. Expanded clones get a size class; other rows say once, few or many, or leave the size out.

d_gene: TRBD1
v_gene: TRBV6-5
j_gene: TRBJ1-2
abundance: once
CDR3aa: CASSYSISDRAYGYTF
CDR3nt: TGTGCCAGCAGTTACTCTATTTCGGACAGGGCCTATGGCTACACCTTC

d_gene: .
v_gene: TRBV7-2
j_gene: TRBJ2-5
abundance: .
CDR3aa: CASSSHRVGETQYF
CDR3nt: TGTGCCAGCAGCTCACACAGGGTTGGTGAGACCCAGTACTTC

d_gene: TRBD1
v_gene: TRBV19
j_gene: TRBJ2-6
abundance: .
CDR3aa: CASSEATGVGSGANVLTF
CDR3nt: TGTGCCAGTAGTGAGGCGACAGGGGTGGGCTCTGGGGCCAACGTCCTGACTTTC

d_gene: TRBD1
v_gene: TRBV6-2/TRBV6-3
j_gene: TRBJ1-5
abundance: once
CDR3aa: CASSFNRGISNQPQHF
CDR3nt: TGTGCCAGCAGTTTCAACAGGGGTATTAGCAATCAGCCCCAGCATTTT

d_gene: TRBD1
v_gene: TRBV29-1
j_gene: TRBJ2-2
abundance: .
CDR3aa: CSVKPGQGISTGELFF
CDR3nt: TGCAGCGTCAAACCGGGACAGGGCATTTCCACCGGGGAGCTGTTTTTT

d_gene: .
v_gene: TRBV21-1
j_gene: TRBJ2-7
abundance: .
CDR3aa: CASSKGGYEQYF
CDR3nt: TGTGCCAGCAGCAAGGGAGGGTACGAGCAGTACTTC

d_gene: TRBD2
v_gene: TRBV10-2
j_gene: TRBJ2-3
abundance: once
CDR3aa: CASCRLAGEVVIAADTQYF
CDR3nt: TGCGCCAGCTGTCGACTAGCGGGAGAGGTGGTCATAGCGGCAGATACGCAGTATTTT

d_gene: TRBD1
v_gene: TRBV6-5
j_gene: TRBJ2-2
abundance: .
CDR3aa: CAIRTGQSKTGELFF
CDR3nt: TGTGCCATTCGGACAGGACAATCGAAGACCGGGGAGCTGTTTTTT

d_gene: .
v_gene: TRBV6-5
j_gene: TRBJ1-5
abundance: .
CDR3aa: CASRVGGRQPQHF
CDR3nt: TGTGCCAGCAGGGTCGGGGGGCGTCAGCCCCAGCATTTT

d_gene: .
v_gene: TRBV6-2/TRBV6-3
j_gene: TRBJ1-5
abundance: .
CDR3aa: CASSYSEGNQPQHF
CDR3nt: TGTGCCAGCAGTTACTCTGAGGGTAATCAGCCCCAGCATTTT

d_gene: .
v_gene: TRBV27
j_gene: TRBJ1-2
abundance: once
CDR3aa: CASSFAPTGSYGYTF
CDR3nt: TGTGCCAGCAGTTTTGCCCCAACAGGGTCCTATGGCTACACCTTC

d_gene: TRBD1
v_gene: TRBV19
j_gene: TRBJ1-6
abundance: .
CDR3aa: CASKRVQGENSPLHF
CDR3nt: TGTGCCAGTAAAAGGGTACAGGGGGAGAATTCACCCCTCCACTTT

d_gene: TRBD1
v_gene: TRBV10-2
j_gene: TRBJ2-7
abundance: few
CDR3aa: CASTPGQGAYEQYF
CDR3nt: TGCGCCAGCACCCCGGGACAGGGGGCCTACGAGCAGTACTTC

d_gene: .
v_gene: TRBV7-8
j_gene: TRBJ2-3
abundance: .
CDR3aa: CASSPRGGRSTDTQYF
CDR3nt: TGTGCCAGCAGCCCCAGGGGCGGGCGATCAACAGATACGCAGTATTTT

d_gene: TRBD1
v_gene: TRBV2
j_gene: TRBJ2-2
abundance: .
CDR3aa: CASSTRDRGPGELFF
CDR3nt: TGTGCCAGCAGCACCCGGGACAGGGGACCCGGGGAGCTGTTTTTT

d_gene: .
v_gene: TRBV9
j_gene: TRBJ2-5
abundance: .
CDR3aa: CASSVGGGYETQYF
CDR3nt: TGTGCCAGCAGCGTAGGCGGGGGCTATGAGACCCAGTACTTC

d_gene: TRBD2
v_gene: TRBV2
j_gene: TRBJ2-3
abundance: .
CDR3aa: CASSEGGGAPDTQYF
CDR3nt: TGTGCCAGCAGTGAAGGCGGGGGGGCCCCAGATACGCAGTATTTT

d_gene: TRBD1
v_gene: TRBV5-1
j_gene: TRBJ1-6
abundance: .
CDR3aa: CASSYGQGENSPLHF
CDR3nt: TGCGCCAGCAGCTACGGACAGGGAGAAAATTCACCCCTCCACTTT

d_gene: .
v_gene: TRBV21-1
j_gene: TRBJ1-5
abundance: .
CDR3aa: CASSGQGHPNQPQHF
CDR3nt: TGTGCCAGCAGCGGCCAGGGACATCCCAATCAGCCCCAGCATTTT

d_gene: TRBD1
v_gene: TRBV5-1
j_gene: TRBJ2-3
abundance: .
CDR3aa: CASSLTGQGGDTQYF
CDR3nt: TGCGCCAGCAGCTTAACGGGACAGGGTGGAGATACGCAGTATTTT

d_gene: TRBD2
v_gene: TRBV18
j_gene: TRBJ2-1
abundance: once
CDR3aa: CASSPPGTSGRKGEQFF
CDR3nt: TGTGCCAGCTCACCACCCGGGACTAGCGGGAGAAAGGGTGAGCAGTTCTTC

d_gene: .
v_gene: TRBV7-8
j_gene: TRBJ2-2
abundance: once
CDR3aa: CASSIGTAYLTGELFF
CDR3nt: TGTGCCAGCAGCATCGGCACAGCCTATCTCACCGGGGAGCTGTTTTTT

d_gene: .
v_gene: TRBV5-1
j_gene: TRBJ1-5
abundance: few
CDR3aa: CASSLGTEFNQPQHF
CDR3nt: TGCGCCAGCAGCTTGGGTACTGAATTCAATCAGCCCCAGCATTTT

d_gene: TRBD1
v_gene: TRBV7-9
j_gene: TRBJ2-5
abundance: .
CDR3aa: CASRNTGVGAYF
CDR3nt: TGTGCCAGCAGAAATACAGGGGTTGGAGCGTACTTC

d_gene: .
v_gene: TRBV3-1/TRBV3-2
j_gene: TRBJ2-5
abundance: .
CDR3aa: CASSQGRGLETQYF
CDR3nt: TGTGCCAGCAGCCAAGGTCGGGGGTTAGAGACCCAGTACTTC

d_gene: .
v_gene: TRBV11-2
j_gene: TRBJ2-3
abundance: .
CDR3aa: CASSILARGGTDTQYF
CDR3nt: TGTGCCAGCAGCATACTAGCGAGGGGGGGCACAGATACGCAGTATTTT

d_gene: TRBD1
v_gene: TRBV18
j_gene: TRBJ2-4
abundance: .
CDR3aa: CASSTRDRKNIQYF
CDR3nt: TGTGCCAGCTCAACCCGGGACAGAAAAAACATTCAGTACTTC

d_gene: TRBD2
v_gene: TRBV19
j_gene: TRBJ2-1
abundance: .
CDR3aa: CASSILAGEQFF
CDR3nt: TGTGCCAGTAGTATCCTAGCGGGTGAGCAGTTCTTC

d_gene: TRBD1
v_gene: TRBV9
j_gene: TRBJ1-6
abundance: .
CDR3aa: CASSAGTENSPLHF
CDR3nt: TGTGCCAGCAGCGCCGGGACAGAAAATTCACCCCTCCACTTT

d_gene: .
v_gene: TRBV27
j_gene: TRBJ1-2
abundance: .
CDR3aa: CASSWRKSYGYTF
CDR3nt: TGTGCCAGCAGTTGGAGAAAAAGCTATGGCTACACCTTC

d_gene: .
v_gene: TRBV27
j_gene: TRBJ2-1
abundance: .
CDR3aa: CASSRTTAPYNEQFF
CDR3nt: TGTGCCAGCAGTCGGACTACGGCCCCCTACAATGAGCAGTTCTTC

d_gene: TRBD1
v_gene: TRBV6-4
j_gene: TRBJ2-1
abundance: few
CDR3aa: CASSESETGGNEQFF
CDR3nt: TGTGCCAGCAGTGAAAGTGAGACAGGGGGCAATGAGCAGTTCTTC

d_gene: TRBD1
v_gene: TRBV4-2
j_gene: TRBJ1-4
abundance: .
CDR3aa: CASSSRTGTEKLFF
CDR3nt: TGTGCCAGCAGCTCCCGGACAGGGACTGAAAAACTGTTTTTT

d_gene: .
v_gene: TRBV29-1
j_gene: TRBJ2-1
abundance: .
CDR3aa: CSAIGVTDEQFF
CDR3nt: TGCAGCGCCATAGGGGTTACGGATGAGCAGTTCTTC

d_gene: TRBD1
v_gene: TRBV18
j_gene: TRBJ1-4
abundance: .
CDR3aa: CASSPTLQGALNNEKLFF
CDR3nt: TGTGCCAGCTCACCTACATTACAGGGGGCGCTGAATAATGAAAAACTGTTTTTT

d_gene: .
v_gene: TRBV27
j_gene: TRBJ1-2
abundance: .
CDR3aa: CASSRTENYGYTF
CDR3nt: TGTGCCAGCAGTCGAACAGAAAACTATGGCTACACCTTC

d_gene: .
v_gene: TRBV7-2
j_gene: TRBJ2-6
abundance: .
CDR3aa: CASSLDGGKGFSGANVLTF
CDR3nt: TGTGCCAGCAGCTTAGATGGCGGGAAGGGATTCTCTGGGGCCAACGTCCTGACTTTC

d_gene: TRBD2
v_gene: TRBV4-1
j_gene: TRBJ2-1
abundance: .
CDR3aa: CASSRTSGGDNEQFF
CDR3nt: TGCGCCAGCAGCCGGACTAGCGGGGGAGACAATGAGCAGTTCTTC

d_gene: TRBD2
v_gene: TRBV6-1
j_gene: TRBJ2-3
abundance: .
CDR3aa: CASSGGTSGRWTDTQYF
CDR3nt: TGTGCCAGCAGTGGGGGGACTAGCGGGAGGTGGACAGATACGCAGTATTTT

d_gene: .
v_gene: TRBV6-1
j_gene: TRBJ1-5
abundance: .
CDR3aa: CASSEEGGWQPQHF
CDR3nt: TGTGCCAGCAGTGAAGAGGGAGGGTGGCAGCCCCAGCATTTT

d_gene: TRBD2
v_gene: TRBV10-2
j_gene: TRBJ2-1
abundance: .
CDR3aa: CAKPPGRGLAYNEQFF
CDR3nt: TGCGCCAAGCCACCGGGACGGGGACTAGCCTACAATGAGCAGTTCTTC

d_gene: TRBD2
v_gene: TRBV7-2
j_gene: TRBJ2-5
abundance: .
CDR3aa: CASRRRGGGETQYF
CDR3nt: TGTGCCAGCAGACGGCGGGGGGGCGGGGAGACCCAGTACTTC

d_gene: TRBD2
v_gene: TRBV4-1
j_gene: TRBJ2-3
abundance: .
CDR3aa: CASSQGLAGGTDTQYF
CDR3nt: TGCGCCAGCAGCCAAGGGCTAGCGGGGGGCACAGATACGCAGTATTTT

d_gene: .
v_gene: TRBV9
j_gene: TRBJ1-4
abundance: .
CDR3aa: CASSAGRAGNEKLFF
CDR3nt: TGTGCCAGCAGCGCCGGCAGGGCAGGGAATGAAAAACTGTTTTTT

d_gene: TRBD2
v_gene: TRBV27
j_gene: TRBJ2-1
abundance: .
CDR3aa: CASSRGTSVNEQFF
CDR3nt: TGTGCCAGCAGTAGAGGGACTAGCGTGAATGAGCAGTTCTTC

d_gene: .
v_gene: TRBV3-1/TRBV3-2
j_gene: TRBJ1-1
abundance: .
CDR3aa: CASSQPEAHRGTEAFF
CDR3nt: TGTGCCAGCAGCCAACCTGAGGCCCACCGGGGCACTGAAGCTTTCTTT

d_gene: .
v_gene: TRBV3-1/TRBV3-2
j_gene: TRBJ2-7
abundance: .
CDR3aa: CASSPYPRPTYEQYF
CDR3nt: TGTGCCAGCAGCCCCTACCCGCGGCCGACCTACGAGCAGTACTTC

d_gene: .
v_gene: TRBV3-1/TRBV3-2
j_gene: TRBJ1-4
abundance: .
CDR3aa: CASSQGGLFTNEKLFF
CDR3nt: TGTGCCAGCAGCCAAGGGGGACTGTTCACTAATGAAAAACTGTTTTTT

d_gene: .
v_gene: TRBV11-2
j_gene: TRBJ1-1
abundance: .
CDR3aa: CASSLGRFLATEAFF
CDR3nt: TGTGCCAGCAGCTTAGGTAGGTTCTTAGCCACTGAAGCTTTCTTT

d_gene: .
v_gene: TRBV29-1
j_gene: TRBJ1-1
abundance: .
CDR3aa: CSASTGSEAFF
CDR3nt: TGCAGCGCCTCAACAGGGTCCGAAGCTTTCTTT